Here is one TCR beta chain with its context. What this receptor recognizes is not known. No much larger clone exists at a distance of one base, and base qualities are not known. The immunoSEQ Assay, a bias-controlled multiplex PCR, was used to amplify TCRbeta CDR3 regions from genomic DNA. As for the original processing: Within the assay, amplification of reference gene primers was used to estimate how many nucleated cells each sample contained. To quantify the absolute abundance of each unique TCRbeta CDR3 rearrangement, sequence reads were collapsed and filtered. For each sample, productive Simpson clonality was calculated as the square root of Simpson's diversity index over productive rearrangements. TCRdb holds this immuneACCESS table with in-frame rearrangements only. Some clones are missing; in checked studies, unresolved V genes explain under half, and the rest has no known cause. Clonal size and the V and J genes are those of that table, whereas D and trimming came from the DNA. The table for this sample lists hundreds of thousands of clones; approximately 88% of them were counted only once. Of the sample, about 1% is held by the ten largest clones.

This entry is derived from a study of blood T cell repertoires in COVID-19 (dated by TCRdb to 2020 to 2022). At the level of the whole study: Samples covering the acute and convalescent phases of COVID-19 were provided by collaborators in the United States, Italy and Spain. Samples came from the ongoing ImmuneRACE study (first 160 participants) plus 1,254 subjects from 6 global collaborators. Deeply sampled blood TCRbeta repertoires from subjects exposed to, actively infected with, or recovered from COVID-19 were included in the dataset. Where available, HLA class I and class II types were taken from metadata supplied by the sample provider and were not determined by assay-based typing. The repertoires were made available in a free public database intended to serve as a resource for research on the immune response to SARS-CoV-2. Nearly every sample came with metadata listing a de-identified subject ID, COVID-19 status, age in years and sex. The prospective study material was composed of cDNA or gDNA derived from T cells, B-cell-depleted T cells, or PBMCs. Paper-wide results and their limitations: Clinical and demographic metadata were provided uncurated, with the amount varying by source and participant.

Relative to germline, V is missing 0 bases and J is missing 7 bases, with 14 bases of the junction outside any gene match. The CDR3 has 17 amino acids, counting the end cysteine and phenylalanine. Just CDR3 DNA is preserved here, 51 bases in frame from base 1. CDR1 and CDR2, looked up from the germline V gene, are MGHRA and YSYEKL. Participants in the prospective study were aged roughly 18 to 89 years, lived in 20 to 25 United States geographic areas, and enrolled through a virtual design. In the prospective study, cohorts were assigned on the basis of participant-reported clinical history obtained from a screening survey and a study questionnaire. Recovered participants in ImmuneRACE Cohort 3 were defined as having two consecutive negative NP/OP PCR tests, clearance from a healthcare professional, or resolution of symptoms. In the prospective study, mobile phlebotomists collected whole blood, serum and a nasopharyngeal or oropharyngeal swab from each participant. Over an approximately two-month period, participants in the prospective study had the option of providing additional blood draws and questionnaires. Before DNA extraction, blood samples from the prospective study were shipped at room temperature or frozen.

The sample taken for sequencing was PBMCs or T cells enriched from blood (not recorded which). This TCR was recovered from a woman younger than 45 who had recovered from COVID-19. The rearrangement joined TRBV4-1 to TRBJ2-7; the central 8 bases match TRBD1. The CDR3 is CASSQEKVTGVHGEQYF. The sequenced DNA is TGCGCCAGCAGCCAAGAGAAGGTGACAGGGGTCCATGGGGAGCAGTACTTC.